These T cell receptor beta chains were read from a single sample in a study of shared clonotypes between healthy human individuals. TCRdb keeps only in-frame clones here, not all; method: immunoSEQ multiplex PCR. The sample has approximately 810,000 clones, nearly 95% seen once; the top ten hold nearly 25%. The sequenced sample consisted of naive CD8+ T cells sorted from blood. These receptors were taken from a young man in good health. Each CDR3 is given with its conserved first and last residue. Each record gives: V gene, clone size, CDR3 protein. The size entry is marked missing in some rows and otherwise reads once, few, many or a size class.

V gene: TRBV9
clone size: NA
CDR3 protein: CASSVDSSLYGYTF

V gene: TRBV13
clone size: NA
CDR3 protein: CASSWGQGTYEQYF

V gene: TRBV5-5
clone size: NA
CDR3 protein: CASSLADYEQYF

V gene: TRBV11-2
clone size: NA
CDR3 protein: CASSVGTLRLDNEQFF

V gene: TRBV7-3
clone size: once
CDR3 protein: CASSLVGGSSYNEQFF

V gene: TRBV29-1
clone size: NA
CDR3 protein: CSVEDHRAGDLEFF

V gene: TRBV7-2
clone size: NA
CDR3 protein: CASSSPLRDSTSYEQYF

V gene: TRBV9
clone size: NA
CDR3 protein: CASSAGRGAGQPQHF

V gene: TRBV7-8
clone size: NA
CDR3 protein: CASSPRGGAQKYF

V gene: TRBV25-1
clone size: once
CDR3 protein: CASSTSGGLYEQYF

V gene: TRBV11-2
clone size: NA
CDR3 protein: CASSFAGDTFSEQYF

V gene: TRBV5-5
clone size: once
CDR3 protein: CASSLSLPGANVLTF

V gene: TRBV7-9
clone size: NA
CDR3 protein: CASSGSTGLAGGGGDEQFF

V gene: TRBV30
clone size: NA
CDR3 protein: CAWSVSGGSGDTQYF

V gene: TRBV29-1
clone size: NA
CDR3 protein: CSGTGTNTGELFF

V gene: TRBV10-1
clone size: few
CDR3 protein: CASSETRLEQFF

V gene: TRBV4-2
clone size: NA
CDR3 protein: CASSQDIPDRGTDTQYF

V gene: TRBV19
clone size: NA
CDR3 protein: CASSNPADSSPGANVLTF

V gene: TRBV7-8
clone size: NA
CDR3 protein: CASSVYRDEQYF

V gene: TRBV15
clone size: NA
CDR3 protein: CATSRDRGHPPGEQYF

V gene: TRBV5-4
clone size: NA
CDR3 protein: CASSPSPGATQETQYF

V gene: TRBV28
clone size: NA
CDR3 protein: CASSLGTDSNQPQHF

V gene: TRBV9
clone size: NA
CDR3 protein: CASSVELAARLDNEQFF

V gene: TRBV7-2
clone size: NA
CDR3 protein: CASTRLAGIHYEQYF

V gene: TRBV29-1
clone size: NA
CDR3 protein: CSVVVRTLDYEQYF

V gene: TRBV30
clone size: once
CDR3 protein: CAWSAGTSGGDTQYF

V gene: TRBV7-9
clone size: NA
CDR3 protein: CASSPDRQEKLFF

V gene: TRBV14
clone size: NA
CDR3 protein: CASSQDIDSKGSYEQYF

V gene: TRBV7-9
clone size: NA
CDR3 protein: CASSRPRDRDYYEQYF

V gene: TRBV4-1
clone size: few
CDR3 protein: CASSQEKAGLGEQFF

V gene: TRBV4-3
clone size: NA
CDR3 protein: CASSHGGRAGNEQFF

V gene: TRBV11-2
clone size: NA
CDR3 protein: CASSAGLAYEQFF

V gene: TRBV15
clone size: NA
CDR3 protein: CATREEQTGGDYNQPQHF

V gene: TRBV9
clone size: NA
CDR3 protein: CASSKGTSGYYNEQFF

V gene: TRBV6-5
clone size: NA
CDR3 protein: CASSPETGRQNIQYF

V gene: TRBV28
clone size: NA
CDR3 protein: CASRFLRTGRFDTQYF

V gene: TRBV14
clone size: NA
CDR3 protein: CASSQPSGSSYNEQFF

V gene: TRBV7-6
clone size: NA
CDR3 protein: CASSAATGIFRNEQFF

V gene: TRBV13
clone size: once
CDR3 protein: CASSRAGYQETQYF

V gene: TRBV5-1
clone size: few
CDR3 protein: CASSLEIGANTEAFF

V gene: TRBV7-6
clone size: NA
CDR3 protein: CASSLGRQSEAFF

V gene: TRBV28
clone size: NA
CDR3 protein: CASSLLGGRSEQFF

V gene: TRBV28
clone size: NA
CDR3 protein: CASSLLDYSYEQYF

V gene: TRBV27
clone size: NA
CDR3 protein: CASSLSRTGELFF

V gene: TRBV9
clone size: NA
CDR3 protein: CASSPSRDRGTGNTIYF

V gene: TRBV4-3
clone size: NA
CDR3 protein: CASSQDRGTQYF

V gene: TRBV15
clone size: NA
CDR3 protein: CATSIDSTDTQYF

V gene: TRBV2
clone size: NA
CDR3 protein: CASSVASVTYNEQFF